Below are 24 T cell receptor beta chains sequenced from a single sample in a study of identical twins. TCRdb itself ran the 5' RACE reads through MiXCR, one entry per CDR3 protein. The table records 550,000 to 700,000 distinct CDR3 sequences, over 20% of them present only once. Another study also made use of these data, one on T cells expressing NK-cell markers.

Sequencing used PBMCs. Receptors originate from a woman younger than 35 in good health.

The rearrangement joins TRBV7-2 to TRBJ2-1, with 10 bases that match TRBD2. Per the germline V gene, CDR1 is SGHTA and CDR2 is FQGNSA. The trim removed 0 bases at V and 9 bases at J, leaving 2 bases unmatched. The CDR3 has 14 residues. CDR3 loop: CASSLAVAGGEQFF. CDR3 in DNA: TGTGCCAGCAGCTTAGCGGTAGCGGGAGGTGAGCAGTTCTTC.

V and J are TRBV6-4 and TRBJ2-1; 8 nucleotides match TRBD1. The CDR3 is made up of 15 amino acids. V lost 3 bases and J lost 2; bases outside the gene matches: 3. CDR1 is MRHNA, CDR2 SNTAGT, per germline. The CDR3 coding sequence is TGTGCCAGCAGTGAGGGACAGGCTCCCTACAATGAGCAGTTCTTC. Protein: CASSEGQAPYNEQFF.

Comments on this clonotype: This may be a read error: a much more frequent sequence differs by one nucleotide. CDR3 nucleotide sequence: TGTGCCAGCAGCCAAGGGTGGACAGAAGAGACCCAGTACTTC. Translated, it gives CASSQGWTEETQYF. The chain couples TRBV3-1 to TRBJ2-5; tentatively, D is TRBD1 (6 bases). The CDR3 is 14 residues long. Between the trimmed V and J ends, which lost 1 base and 3 bases, there was a span of 9 bases. CDR1 LGHDT and CDR2 YNNKEL come from the germline V gene (reference sequence).

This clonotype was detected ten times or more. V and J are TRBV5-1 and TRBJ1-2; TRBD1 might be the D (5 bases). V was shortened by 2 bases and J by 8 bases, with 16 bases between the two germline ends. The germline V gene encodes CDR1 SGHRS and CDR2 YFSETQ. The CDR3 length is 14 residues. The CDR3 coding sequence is TGCGCCAGCAGCTTATTAGGAACAGGTGACGGCTACACCTTC. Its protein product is CASSLLGTGDGYTF.

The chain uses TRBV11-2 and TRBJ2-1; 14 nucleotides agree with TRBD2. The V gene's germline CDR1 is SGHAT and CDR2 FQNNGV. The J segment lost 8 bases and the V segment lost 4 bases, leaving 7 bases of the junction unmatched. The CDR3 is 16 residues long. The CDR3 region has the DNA TGTGCCAGCAGCTCGCCCGGGACTAGCGGGAGCGATGAGCAGTTCTTC. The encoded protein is CASSSPGTSGSDEQFF.

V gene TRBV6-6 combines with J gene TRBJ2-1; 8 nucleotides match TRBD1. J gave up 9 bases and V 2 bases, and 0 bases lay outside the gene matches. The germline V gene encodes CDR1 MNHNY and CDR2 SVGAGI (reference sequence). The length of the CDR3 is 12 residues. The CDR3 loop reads CASSYGTGEQFF. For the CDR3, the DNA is TGTGCCAGCAGTTACGGGACAGGTGAGCAGTTCTTC.

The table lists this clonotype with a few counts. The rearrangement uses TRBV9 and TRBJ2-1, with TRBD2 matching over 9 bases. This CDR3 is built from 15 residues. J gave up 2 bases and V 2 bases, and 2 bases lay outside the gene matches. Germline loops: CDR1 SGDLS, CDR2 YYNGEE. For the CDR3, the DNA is TGTGCCAGCAGCGTGGGCGGGGGGGCCTACAATGAGCAGTTCTTC. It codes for CASSVGGGAYNEQFF.

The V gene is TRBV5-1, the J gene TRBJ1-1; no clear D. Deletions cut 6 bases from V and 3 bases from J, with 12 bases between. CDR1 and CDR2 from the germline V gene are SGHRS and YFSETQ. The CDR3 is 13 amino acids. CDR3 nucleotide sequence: TGCGCCAGCACCGTGGGAGGTTACACTGAAGCTTTCTTT. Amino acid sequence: CASTVGGYTEAFF.

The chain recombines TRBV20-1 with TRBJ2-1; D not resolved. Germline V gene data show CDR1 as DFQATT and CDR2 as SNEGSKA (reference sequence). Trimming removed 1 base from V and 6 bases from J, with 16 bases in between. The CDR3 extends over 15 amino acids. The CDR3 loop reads CSARVSHLSVNEQFF. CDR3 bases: TGCAGTGCTAGAGTGTCCCATTTGTCCGTCAATGAGCAGTTCTTC.

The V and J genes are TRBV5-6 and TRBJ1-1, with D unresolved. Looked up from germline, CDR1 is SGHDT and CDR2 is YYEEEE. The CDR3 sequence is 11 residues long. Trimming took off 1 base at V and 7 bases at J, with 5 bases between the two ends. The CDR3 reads CASSLRHEAFF. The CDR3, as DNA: TGTGCCAGCAGCTTGAGGCATGAAGCTTTCTTT.

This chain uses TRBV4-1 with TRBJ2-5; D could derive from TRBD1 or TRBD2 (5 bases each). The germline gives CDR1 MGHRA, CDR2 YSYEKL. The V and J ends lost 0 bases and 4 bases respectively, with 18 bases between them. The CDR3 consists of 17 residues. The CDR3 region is CASSQDPRGAVLETQYF. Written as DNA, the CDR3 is TGCGCCAGCAGCCAAGATCCTAGGGGAGCGGTTCTAGAGACCCAGTACTTC.

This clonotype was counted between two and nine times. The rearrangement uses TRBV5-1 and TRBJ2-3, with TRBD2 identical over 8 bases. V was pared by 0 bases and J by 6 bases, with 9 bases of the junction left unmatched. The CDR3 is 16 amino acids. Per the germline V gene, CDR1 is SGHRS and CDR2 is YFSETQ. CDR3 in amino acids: CASSLAGGGASDTQYF. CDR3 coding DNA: TGCGCCAGCAGCTTGGCCGGGGGGGGCGCCTCCGATACGCAGTATTTT. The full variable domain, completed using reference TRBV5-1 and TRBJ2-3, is KAGVTQTPRYLIKTRGQQVTLSCSPISGHRSVSWYQQTPGQGLQFLFEYFSETQRNKGNFPGRFSGRQFSNSRSEMNVSTLELGDSALYLCASSLAGGGASDTQYFGPGTRLTVL.

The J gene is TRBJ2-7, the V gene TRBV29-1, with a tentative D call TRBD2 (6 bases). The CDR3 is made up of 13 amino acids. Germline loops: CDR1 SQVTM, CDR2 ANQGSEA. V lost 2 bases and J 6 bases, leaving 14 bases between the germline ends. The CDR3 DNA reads TGCAGCGTTGAATGGGCAGGGACTCTCGAGCAGTACTTC. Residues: CSVEWAGTLEQYF.

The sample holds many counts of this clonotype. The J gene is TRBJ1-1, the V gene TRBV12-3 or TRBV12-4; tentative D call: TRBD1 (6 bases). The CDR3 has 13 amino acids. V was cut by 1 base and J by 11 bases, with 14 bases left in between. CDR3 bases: TGTGCCAGCAGTTTAGTCTCGAACGGGGGCGCTTTCTTT. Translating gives CASSLVSNGGAFF.

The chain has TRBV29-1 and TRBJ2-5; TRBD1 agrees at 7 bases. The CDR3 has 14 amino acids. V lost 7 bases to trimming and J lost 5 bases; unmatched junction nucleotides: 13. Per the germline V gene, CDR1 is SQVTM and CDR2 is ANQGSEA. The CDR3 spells CSGNLRGRLETQYF. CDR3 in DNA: TGCAGCGGCAACCTAAGGGGGCGCCTGGAGACCCAGTACTTC.

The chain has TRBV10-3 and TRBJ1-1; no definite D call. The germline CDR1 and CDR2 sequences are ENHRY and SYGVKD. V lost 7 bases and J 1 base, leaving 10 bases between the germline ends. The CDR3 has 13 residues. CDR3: CAIKSRENTEAFF. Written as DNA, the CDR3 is TGTGCCATCAAATCAAGGGAGAACACTGAAGCTTTCTTT.

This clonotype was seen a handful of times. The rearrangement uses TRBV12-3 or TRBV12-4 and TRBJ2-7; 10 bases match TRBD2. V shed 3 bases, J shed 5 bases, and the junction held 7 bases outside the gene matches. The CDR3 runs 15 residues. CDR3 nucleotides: TGTGCCAGCAGTTTCAAGCGGGGGGGATCCCACGAGCAGTACTTC. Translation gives CASSFKRGGSHEQYF.

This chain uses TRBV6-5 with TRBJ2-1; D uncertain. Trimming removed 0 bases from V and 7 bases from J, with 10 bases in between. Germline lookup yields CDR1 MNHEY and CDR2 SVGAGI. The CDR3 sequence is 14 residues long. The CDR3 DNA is TGTGCCAGCAGTTACTCTGGTCAGGCTAATGAGCAGTTCTTC. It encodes CASSYSGQANEQFF.

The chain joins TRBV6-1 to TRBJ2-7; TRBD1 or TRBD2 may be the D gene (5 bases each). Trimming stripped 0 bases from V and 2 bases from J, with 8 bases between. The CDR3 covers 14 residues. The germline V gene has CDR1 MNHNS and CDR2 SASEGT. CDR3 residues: CASSEAPGPYEQYF. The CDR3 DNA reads TGTGCCAGCAGTGAAGCGCCGGGACCCTACGAGCAGTACTTC.

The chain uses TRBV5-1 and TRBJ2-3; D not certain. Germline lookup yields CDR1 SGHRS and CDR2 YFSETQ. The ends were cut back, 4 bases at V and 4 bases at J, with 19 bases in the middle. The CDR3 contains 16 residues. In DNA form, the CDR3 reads TGCGCCAGCAGCCCATACATAGAACTACTGGCAGATACGCAGTATTTT. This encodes CASSPYIELLADTQYF.

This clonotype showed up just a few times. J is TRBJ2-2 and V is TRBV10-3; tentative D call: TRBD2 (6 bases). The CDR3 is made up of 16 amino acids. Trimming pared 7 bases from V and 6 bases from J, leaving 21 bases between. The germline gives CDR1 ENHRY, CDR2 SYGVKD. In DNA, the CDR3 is TGTGCCATCACCGCTTGGGCCTTAGGGGAGGCCGGGGAGCTGTTTTTT. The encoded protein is CAITAWALGEAGELFF.

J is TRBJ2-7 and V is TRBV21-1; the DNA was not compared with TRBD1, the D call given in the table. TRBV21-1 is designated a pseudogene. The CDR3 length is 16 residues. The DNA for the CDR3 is TGTGCCAGCAGTTCTGCCGTCGGGGGAGAAATACCCGAGCAGTACTTC. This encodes CASSSAVGGEIPEQYF.

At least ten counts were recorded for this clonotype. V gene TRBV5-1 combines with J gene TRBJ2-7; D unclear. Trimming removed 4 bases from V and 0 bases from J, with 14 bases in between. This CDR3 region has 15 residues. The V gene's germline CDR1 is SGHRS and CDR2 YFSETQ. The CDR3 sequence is CASSPSLIRSYEQYF. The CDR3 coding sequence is TGCGCCAGCAGCCCCAGTTTGATCCGCTCCTACGAGCAGTACTTC.

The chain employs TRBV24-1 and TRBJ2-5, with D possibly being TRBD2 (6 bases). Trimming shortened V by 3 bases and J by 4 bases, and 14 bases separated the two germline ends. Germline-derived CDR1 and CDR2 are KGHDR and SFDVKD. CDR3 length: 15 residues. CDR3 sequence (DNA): TGTGCCACCAGTGATCCCCGTAGCGGCGCAGAGACCCAGTACTTC. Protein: CATSDPRSGAETQYF.